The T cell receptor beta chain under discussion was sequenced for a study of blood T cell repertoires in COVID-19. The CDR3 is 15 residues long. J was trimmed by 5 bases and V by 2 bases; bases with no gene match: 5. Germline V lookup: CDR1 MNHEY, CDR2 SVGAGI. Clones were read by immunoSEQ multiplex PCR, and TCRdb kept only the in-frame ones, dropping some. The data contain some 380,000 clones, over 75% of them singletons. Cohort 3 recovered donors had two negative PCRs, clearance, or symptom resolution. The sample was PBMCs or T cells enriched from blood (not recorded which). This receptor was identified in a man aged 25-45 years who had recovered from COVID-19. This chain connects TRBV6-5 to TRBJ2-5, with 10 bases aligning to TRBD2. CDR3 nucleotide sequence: TGTGCCAGCAGTTACAGTAGCGGGGGGCTGGAGACCCAGTACTTC. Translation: CASSYSSGGLETQYF.